This T cell receptor (beta chain) is drawn from a study of blood T cell repertoires in COVID-19. Generated by immunoSEQ multiplex PCR, the TCRdb table keeps only in-frame clones and is missing some. The sample shows roughly 210,000 clones, around 86% of them seen only once. Participants had their cohort set by participant-reported clinical history. Trimming cost V 0 bases and J 7 bases, with 13 bases left between them. CDR1 is SGHDN, CDR2 FVKESK, per germline. The CDR3 contains 15 residues. Sequences were obtained from PBMCs or T cells enriched from blood (not recorded which). The chain is built from TRBV14 and TRBJ2-1; maybe TRBD2 (6 bases). The receptor's source is a man between 25 and 39 years old in a cohort exposed to, infected with or recovered from COVID-19 (not recorded which). The DNA of the CDR3 is TGTGCCAGCAGCCAAGAAAGACTAGTCCTTAATGAGCAGTTCTTC. Protein: CASSQERLVLNEQFF.